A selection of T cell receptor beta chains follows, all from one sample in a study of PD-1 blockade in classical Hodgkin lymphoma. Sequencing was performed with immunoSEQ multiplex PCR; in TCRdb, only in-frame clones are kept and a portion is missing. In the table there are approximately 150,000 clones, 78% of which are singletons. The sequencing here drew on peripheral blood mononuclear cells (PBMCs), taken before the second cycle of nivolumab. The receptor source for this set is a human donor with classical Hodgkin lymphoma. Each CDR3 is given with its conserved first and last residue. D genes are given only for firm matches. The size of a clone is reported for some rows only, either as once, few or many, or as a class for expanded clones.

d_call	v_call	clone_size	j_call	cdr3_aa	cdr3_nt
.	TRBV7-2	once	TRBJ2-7	CASSLITGSGEQYF	TGTGCCAGCAGTCTTATTACAGGGTCGGGAGAGCAGTACTTC
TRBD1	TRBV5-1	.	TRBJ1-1	CASSSEPGTENTEAFF	TGCGCCAGCAGCTCGGAGCCCGGGACAGAGAACACTGAAGCTTTCTTT
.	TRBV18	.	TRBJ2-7	CASSTRESYEQYF	TGTGCCAGCTCAACCCGCGAGAGCTACGAGCAGTACTTC
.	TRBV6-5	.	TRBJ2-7	CASSRTVLYEQYF	TGTGCCAGCTCGAGGACAGTACTCTACGAGCAGTACTTC
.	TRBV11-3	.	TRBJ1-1	CASSLGRGNTEAFF	TGTGCCAGCAGCTTAGGTAGGGGGAACACTGAAGCTTTCTTT
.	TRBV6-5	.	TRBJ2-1	CASSLHNEQFF	TGTGCCAGCAGCCTCCACAATGAGCAGTTCTTC
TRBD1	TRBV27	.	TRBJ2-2	CASSFYGSGTGPGELFF	TGTGCCAGCAGTTTCTACGGCTCCGGGACAGGGCCCGGGGAGCTGTTTTTT
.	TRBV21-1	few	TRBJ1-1	CASSKDWLELEAFF	TGTGCCAGCAGCAAAGATTGGTTAGAACTTGAAGCTTTCTTT
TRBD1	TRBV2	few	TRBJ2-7	CASSQFTTGGFDEQYF	TGTGCCAGCAGTCAATTTACAACAGGGGGCTTCGACGAGCAGTACTTC
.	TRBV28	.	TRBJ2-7	CASSLSSPYEQYF	TGTGCCAGCAGTTTATCCAGCCCCTACGAGCAGTACTTC
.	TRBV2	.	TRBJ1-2	CASSEGLSGYTF	TGTGCCAGCAGTGAAGGGCTTTCTGGCTACACCTTC
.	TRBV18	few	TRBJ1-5	CASSPPGPYNQPQHF	TGTGCCAGCTCACCACCGGGGCCATACAATCAGCCCCAGCATTTT
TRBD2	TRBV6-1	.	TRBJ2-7	CASRGLAGGEQYF	TGTGCCAGCAGAGGACTAGCGGGAGGCGAGCAGTACTTC
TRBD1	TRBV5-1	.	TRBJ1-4	CASSPGTGSSTNEKLFF	TGCGCCAGCAGCCCCGGGACAGGTAGTTCAACTAATGAAAAACTGTTTTTT
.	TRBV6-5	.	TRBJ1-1	CASSLDLLNTEAFF	TGTGCCAGCAGTCTCGACCTCCTGAACACTGAAGCTTTCTTT
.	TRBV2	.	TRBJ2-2	CASTVRRGYTGELFF	TGTGCCAGCACCGTTAGGCGGGGATACACCGGGGAGCTGTTTTTT
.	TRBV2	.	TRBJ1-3	CASSDEAGRGNTIYF	TGTGCCAGCAGTGACGAGGCAGGTCGTGGAAACACCATATATTTT
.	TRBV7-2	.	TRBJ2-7	CASSGQGGWGEQYF	TGTGCCAGCAGCGGACAGGGAGGGTGGGGCGAGCAGTACTTC
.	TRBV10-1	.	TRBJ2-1	CASSEPPALFSYNEQFF	TGCGCCAGCAGTGAACCCCCGGCCCTCTTCTCCTACAATGAGCAGTTCTTC
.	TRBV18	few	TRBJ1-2	CASSLQGQANYGYTF	TGTGCCAGCTCACTCCAGGGGCAAGCTAACTATGGCTACACCTTC
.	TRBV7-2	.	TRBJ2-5	CASSQQHEETQYF	TGTGCCAGCAGCCAGCAGCATGAAGAGACCCAGTACTTC
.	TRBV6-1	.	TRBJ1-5	CASSQRQPQHF	TGTGCCAGCAGCCAGAGACAGCCCCAGCATTTT
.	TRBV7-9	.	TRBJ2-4	CASSLALRNIQYF	TGTGCCAGCAGCTTAGCGCTGAGAAACATTCAGTACTTC
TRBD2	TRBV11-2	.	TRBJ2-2	CASSLPTGLAYTGELFF	TGTGCCAGCAGCTTACCCACCGGACTAGCGTACACCGGGGAGCTGTTTTTT
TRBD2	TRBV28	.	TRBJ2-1	CASSNWGLAGGGVEQFF	TGTGCCAGCAGTAACTGGGGACTAGCGGGTGGAGGGGTTGAGCAGTTCTTC
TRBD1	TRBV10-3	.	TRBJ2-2	CAISRQGWGDTGELFF	TGTGCCATCAGCAGACAGGGGTGGGGGGACACCGGGGAGCTGTTTTTT
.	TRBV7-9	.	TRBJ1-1	CASSRGQGFEAFF	TGTGCCAGCAGCCGAGGGCAGGGGTTTGAAGCTTTCTTT
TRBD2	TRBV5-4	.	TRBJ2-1	CASSGGRQRGYNEQFF	TGTGCCAGCAGCGGGGGACGGCAGCGGGGATACAATGAGCAGTTCTTC
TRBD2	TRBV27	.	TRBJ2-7	CASKRGLAGSLYEQYF	TGTGCCAGCAAGCGCGGACTAGCGGGGTCCCTCTACGAGCAGTACTTC
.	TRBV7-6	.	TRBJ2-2	CASSLDGVNTGELFF	TGTGCCAGCAGCTTAGATGGGGTGAACACCGGGGAGCTGTTTTTT
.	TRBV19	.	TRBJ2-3	CASSRRQDTQYF	TGTGCCAGTAGTAGAAGACAAGATACGCAGTATTTT
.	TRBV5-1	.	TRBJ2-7	CASSLRSFQDEQYF	TGCGCCAGCAGCCTCAGGAGCTTTCAGGACGAGCAGTACTTC
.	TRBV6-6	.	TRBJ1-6	CASSYGGVSSPLHF	TGTGCCAGCAGTTACGGGGGCGTTAGTTCACCCCTCCACTTT
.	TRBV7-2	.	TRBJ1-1	CASSLLGSMNTEAFF	TGTGCCAGCAGCTTATTGGGCAGTATGAACACTGAAGCTTTCTTT
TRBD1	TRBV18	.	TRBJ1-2	CASSPLSGGAGNGYTF	TGTGCCAGCTCACCACTATCAGGGGGAGCGGGGAATGGCTACACCTTC
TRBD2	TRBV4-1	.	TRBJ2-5	CASSQDLAGLVSGTQYF	TGCGCCAGCAGCCAAGATCTTGCGGGACTAGTGTCGGGGACCCAGTACTTC
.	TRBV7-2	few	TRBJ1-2	CASSLGFQGYYGYTF	TGTGCCAGCAGCTTAGGATTCCAGGGCTACTATGGCTACACCTTC
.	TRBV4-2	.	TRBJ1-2	CASSQDLGTYGYTF	TGTGCCAGCAGCCAAGATTTAGGGACCTATGGCTACACCTTC
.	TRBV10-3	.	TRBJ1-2	CATEPHRDGYYGYTF	TGTGCCACCGAACCTCACAGGGACGGATACTATGGCTACACCTTC
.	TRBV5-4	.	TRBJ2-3	CASSLEGTDMQYF	TGTGCCAGCAGCTTGGAGGGCACAGATATGCAGTATTTT
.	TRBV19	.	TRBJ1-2	CASSIERSGDYGYTF	TGTGCCAGTAGTATAGAACGGTCAGGGGACTATGGCTACACCTTC
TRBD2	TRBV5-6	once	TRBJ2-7	CASSLFSREGGYEQYF	TGTGCCAGCAGCTTGTTTAGTCGGGAGGGAGGCTACGAGCAGTACTTC
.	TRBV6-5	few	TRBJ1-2	CASSYSKAGVGRGYTF	TGTGCCAGCAGTTACTCGAAGGCAGGGGTGGGTAGAGGCTACACCTTC
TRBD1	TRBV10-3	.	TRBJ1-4	CAISGTGEEKLFF	TGTGCCATCAGTGGGACAGGGGAGGAAAAACTGTTTTTT
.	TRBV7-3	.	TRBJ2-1	CASSLQGDGNEQFF	TGTGCCAGCAGCTTACAGGGCGATGGGAATGAGCAGTTCTTC
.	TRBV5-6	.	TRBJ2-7	CASSPSAGSYEQYF	TGTGCCAGCAGCCCTTCGGCAGGCTCCTACGAGCAGTACTTC
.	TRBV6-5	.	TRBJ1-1	CASTEGDLREAFF	TGTGCCAGCACTGAGGGGGATTTAAGGGAAGCTTTCTTT
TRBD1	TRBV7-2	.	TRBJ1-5	CASSLVQGGNSNQPQHF	TGTGCCAGCAGCTTAGTTCAGGGGGGGAATAGCAATCAGCCCCAGCATTTT
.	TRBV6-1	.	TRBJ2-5	CASSEALGWETQYF	TGTGCCAGCAGTGAAGCGCTTGGGTGGGAGACCCAGTACTTC
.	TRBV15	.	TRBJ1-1	CATSRDWGGNTEAFF	TGTGCCACCAGCAGAGATTGGGGCGGGAACACTGAAGCTTTCTTT
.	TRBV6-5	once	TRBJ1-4	CASSRTGTPGEKLFF	TGTGCCAGCAGCAGAACCGGGACCCCGGGAGAAAAACTGTTTTTT
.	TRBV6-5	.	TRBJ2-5	CASSYSVVAGPGEQYF	TGTGCCAGCAGTTACTCGGTGGTAGCAGGACCCGGAGAGCAGTACTTC
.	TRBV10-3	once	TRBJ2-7	CAISERRGMGDEQYF	TGTGCCATCAGTGAGCGAAGGGGGATGGGTGACGAGCAGTACTTC
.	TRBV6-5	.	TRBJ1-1	CASRTRGYTEAFF	TGTGCCAGCAGAACGAGGGGGTACACTGAAGCTTTCTTT
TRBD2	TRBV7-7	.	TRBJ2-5	CASSRTSGGQETQYF	TGTGCTAGCAGCCGGACTAGCGGGGGCCAAGAGACCCAGTACTTC
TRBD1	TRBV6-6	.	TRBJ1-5	CASRVQGWGNQPQHF	TGTGCCAGCAGGGTACAGGGGTGGGGGAATCAGCCCCAGCATTTT
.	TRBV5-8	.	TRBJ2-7	CASSLDRGYEQYF	TGTGCCAGCAGCCTGGACCGGGGTTACGAGCAGTACTTC
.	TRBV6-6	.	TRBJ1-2	CASSFGGSNYGYTF	TGTGCCAGCAGCTTTGGGGGATCGAACTATGGCTACACCTTC